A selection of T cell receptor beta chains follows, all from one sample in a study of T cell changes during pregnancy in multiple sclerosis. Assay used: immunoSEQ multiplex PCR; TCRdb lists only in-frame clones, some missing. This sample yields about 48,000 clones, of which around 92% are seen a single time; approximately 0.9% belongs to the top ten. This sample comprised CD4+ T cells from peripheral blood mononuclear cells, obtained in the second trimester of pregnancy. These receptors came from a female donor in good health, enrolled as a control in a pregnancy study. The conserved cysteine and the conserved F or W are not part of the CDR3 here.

AWKAGVVLGYNEQF	TRBJ2-1	TRBV30
ASSSGQGQDEQY	TRBJ2-7	TRBV5-1
AISDRENTEAF	TRBJ1-1	TRBV10-2
ASNWGGLATRETQY	TRBJ2-5	TRBV2
ASSRNRWTPYSGANVLT	TRBJ2-6	TRBV5-4
ASSRPNQPQH	TRBJ1-5	TRBV19
ASSERQGNYGYT	TRBJ1-2	TRBV2
ASSEARGFWTSGPYEQY	TRBJ2-7	TRBV2
ASSSGTGDGYT	TRBJ1-2	TRBV18
ASIAGATNTGELF	TRBJ2-2	TRBV19
ASRHDSYEQY	TRBJ2-7	TRBV6-5
ASSGRDNYEQY	TRBJ2-7	TRBV7-9
ASSLWTGTAF	TRBJ1-1	TRBV5-5
ASSPRGLANEKLF	TRBJ1-4	TRBV11-2
AISESGAVNEKLF	TRBJ1-4	TRBV10-3
ASSLNSGGETQY	TRBJ2-5	TRBV7-9
ASSQGQSAF	TRBJ1-1	TRBV28
ASSLGPDSLKSYEQY	TRBJ2-7	TRBV7-9
ASRNAQQGYEQY	TRBJ2-7	TRBV5-4
RSGSSYNEQF	TRBJ2-1	TRBV28
ASSYGQGSYEQY	TRBJ2-7	TRBV6-5
ASSPSSGQGYEQY	TRBJ2-7	TRBV6-6
ASREPTGTEY	TRBJ2-4	TRBV5-1
ASKQGEGIIQY	TRBJ2-4	TRBV2
ASRPQGAQETQY	TRBJ2-5	TRBV5-1
ASSQDLRGTEAF	TRBJ1-1	TRBV14
ASSNLAGDPTDTQY	TRBJ2-3	TRBV7-2
ASSLPGGLNQPQH	TRBJ1-5	TRBV18
ASTLGGGEGELF	TRBJ2-2	TRBV6-5
ASSEWGGTYGYT	TRBJ1-2	TRBV2
ASIPDRGAGYGYT	TRBJ1-2	TRBV19
ASSRDSPQDTQY	TRBJ2-3	TRBV7-2
ASSLGDRGYSNQPQH	TRBJ1-5	TRBV27
ASSENTNTEAF	TRBJ1-1	TRBV2
ASSVDRGASYEQY	TRBJ2-7	TRBV6-5
ASSPLAGGNEQF	TRBJ2-1	TRBV18
ASSLDGILSYNEQF	TRBJ2-1	TRBV11-2
ASNRGNGYT	TRBJ1-2	TRBV19
ASGLGGNTIY	TRBJ1-3	TRBV7-2
ASSTTSVWTSYNEQF	TRBJ2-1	TRBV19
ASSQDRDRYSNEQF	TRBJ2-1	TRBV4-2
ASTTEGGVNTGELF	TRBJ2-2	TRBV27
ASTRTGLTNYGYT	TRBJ1-2	TRBV28
ASGNFKTGHPAF	TRBJ1-1	TRBV9
ASRRPGKQPQH	TRBJ1-5	TRBV6-6
AISERGGTLETQY	TRBJ2-5	TRBV10-3
SVEDRKTSGKTGELF	TRBJ2-2	TRBV29-1
ASSAHREGETQY	TRBJ2-5	TRBV5-4
ASSPSGIFTDTQY	TRBJ2-3	TRBV2
ASSLREASYNEQF	TRBJ2-1	TRBV7-6